This T cell receptor (beta chain) was sequenced during a study of cytomegalovirus exposure and HLA in healthy donors. General study points: The listing of roughly 160 TCR beta chains classed them as cytomegalovirus-associated.

The assay was immunoSEQ multiplex PCR, and TCRdb's table has in-frame clones only and misses some. The repertoire has 150,000 or so clones, 85% to 90% of them found once; the top ten carry roughly 6.5%. The donors were in the approximately 120-subject validation cohort, distinct from the roughly 720-subject first cohort. Germline V gives CDR1 MNHEY, CDR2 SMNVEV (reference sequence). After removal of 3 bases from V and 9 bases from J, the junction contained 6 bases not matched to a gene. CDR3 length equals 14 residues. In the case of this clone: Its specificity is not known.

The receptor comes from a woman in her 30s in good health and CMV-seropositive. Sequencing was done on a sample of PBMCs. This chain uses TRBV27 with TRBJ1-4; TRBD1 agrees at 8 bases. The CDR3 DNA reads as TGTGCCAGCAGTTTTGGGACAGGAGAGCAAAAACTGTTTTTT. Encoded protein: CASSFGTGEQKLFF.